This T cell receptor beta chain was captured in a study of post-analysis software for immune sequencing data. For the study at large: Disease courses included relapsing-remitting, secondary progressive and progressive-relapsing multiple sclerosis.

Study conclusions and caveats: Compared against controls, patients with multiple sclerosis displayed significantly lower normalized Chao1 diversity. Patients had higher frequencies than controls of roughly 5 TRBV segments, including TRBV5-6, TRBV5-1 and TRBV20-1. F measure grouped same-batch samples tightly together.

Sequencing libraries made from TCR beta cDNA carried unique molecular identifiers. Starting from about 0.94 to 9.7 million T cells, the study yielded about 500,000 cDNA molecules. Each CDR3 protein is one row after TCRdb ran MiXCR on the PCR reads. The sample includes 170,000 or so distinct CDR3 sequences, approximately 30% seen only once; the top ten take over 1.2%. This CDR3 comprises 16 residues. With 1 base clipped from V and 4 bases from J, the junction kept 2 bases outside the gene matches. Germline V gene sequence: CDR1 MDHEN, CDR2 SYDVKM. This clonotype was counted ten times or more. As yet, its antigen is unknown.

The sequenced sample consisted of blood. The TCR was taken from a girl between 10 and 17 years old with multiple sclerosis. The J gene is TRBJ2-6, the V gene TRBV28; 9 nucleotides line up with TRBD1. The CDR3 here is CASSLYGQGGANVLTF. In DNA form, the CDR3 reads TGTGCCAGCAGTTTATACGGACAGGGGGGGGCCAACGTCCTGACTTTC.